The 14 T cell receptor beta chains presented below share a single source sample, sequenced in a study of shared clonotypes between healthy human individuals. Sequencing used immunoSEQ multiplex PCR; TCRdb keeps in-frame clones, though not all of them. Of roughly 2.6 million clones in the sample, more than 80% were seen once. The sample consisted of naive CD4+ T cells sorted from blood. Subset specified: CD45RA+ positively selected. The receptor source for this set is a man between 18 and 35 years old in good health.

In this sample, this clone turned up once. The chain links TRBV2 to TRBJ2-3; D is unclear. The germline gives CDR1 SNHLY, CDR2 FYNNEI. This CDR3 is 12 amino acids long. The germline V and J ends were trimmed by 5 bases and 2 bases, with 5 bases remaining between them. Here the CDR3 reads CASSPDTDTQYF. The CDR3 region has the DNA TGTGCCAGCAGTCCGGACACAGATACGCAGTATTTT.

This chain joins TRBV5-5 and TRBJ2-7; 11 positions agree with TRBD1. CDR3 length: 15 residues. J was trimmed by 3 bases and V by 4 bases; bases with no gene match: 6. CDR1 SGHKS and CDR2 YYEKEE come from the germline V gene (reference sequence). The DNA of the CDR3 is TGTGCCAGCAGCGCGGGACAGGGGGTACTCTACGAGCAGTACTTC. This sequence encodes CASSAGQGVLYEQYF.

This chain connects TRBV5-1 to TRBJ1-6; unclear D gene. The CDR3 has 15 amino acids. Germline V CDR1 and CDR2: SGHRS, YFSETQ. The germline V and J ends were trimmed by 1 base and 4 bases, with 9 bases remaining between them. CDR3 nucleotide sequence: TGCGCCAGCAGCTTGCTCGTCGATTATAATTCACCCCTCCACTTT. It is translated as CASSLLVDYNSPLHF.

V gene TRBV6-6 combines with J gene TRBJ2-1, with D perhaps matching TRBD1 (6 bases). V shed 7 bases and J shed 4 bases, with 14 bases lying between them. Per the germline V gene, CDR1 is MNHNY and CDR2 is SVGAGI (reference sequence). The CDR3 spans 14 residues. The CDR3 DNA is TGTGCCAGCACCCATCACGACAGGTACAATGAGCAGTTCTTC. It specifies CASTHHDRYNEQFF.

As for this clone: Other DNA sequences within the sample encode an identical CDR3. The CDR3, as DNA: TGTGCCACCAGCAGAGCGCTACAAGAGACCCAGTACTTC. It translates to CATSRALQETQYF. This chain links TRBV15 with TRBJ2-5; D call uncertain. The CDR3 totals 13 residues. V was cut by 1 base and J by 2 bases, with 5 bases left in between. Looked up from germline, CDR1 is LNHNV and CDR2 is YYDKDF (reference sequence). The full variable domain, with the rest looked up from reference TRBV15 and TRBJ2-5, is DAMVIQNPRYQVTQFGKPVTLSCSQTLNHNVMYWYQQKSSQAPKLLFHYYDKDFNNEADTPDNFQSRRPNTSFCFLDIRSPGLGDTAMYLCATSRALQETQYFGPGTRLLVL.

On this clone: At one boundary the junction diverges from the germline segment, which might be a read error. This rearrangement joins TRBV7-2 to TRBJ1-1; no clear D. CDR3 size: 15 residues. Per the germline V gene, CDR1 is SGHTA and CDR2 is FQGNSA. In DNA form, the CDR3 reads TGTGCCAGCAGCTTTGCGGGATTTCAGAACACTGACGCTTTCTTT. Protein product: CASSFAGFQNTDAFF. The whole variable domain, remainder taken from reference TRBV7-2 and TRBJ1-1, is GAGVSQSPSNKVTEKGKDVELRCDPISGHTALYWYRQSLGQGLEFLIYFQGNSAPDKSGLPSDRFSAERTGGSVSTLTIQRTQQEDSAVYLCASSFAGFQNTDAFFGQGTRLTVV.

This rearrangement joins TRBV7-6 to TRBJ2-3; TRBD2 aligns across 10 bases. Unmatched junction bases numbered 6, after V lost 4 bases and J lost 8 bases. The CDR3 contains 14 residues. Looked up from germline, CDR1 is SGHVS and CDR2 is FNYEAQ. The DNA of the CDR3 is TGTGCCAGCAGCTCGAGCGGGAGGGGGGGTACGCAGTATTTT. Its protein is CASSSSGRGGTQYF.

With respect to this clone: The same CDR3 arises from other DNA sequences in this sample as well. The V and J genes are TRBV7-2 and TRBJ2-7; TRBD2 aligns across 7 bases. Germline CDR1 SGHTA, CDR2 FQGNSA. Trimming removed 0 bases from V and 1 base from J; junction bases left unmatched: 3. The CDR3 spans 15 residues. Here the CDR3 DNA reads TGTGCCAGCAGCTTAGCGGGCGGGGGATCCTACGAGCAGTACTTC. Its protein is CASSLAGGGSYEQYF. Full variable domain (rest looked up from reference TRBV7-2 and TRBJ2-7): GAGVSQSPSNKVTEKGKDVELRCDPISGHTALYWYRQSLGQGLEFLIYFQGNSAPDKSGLPSDRFSAERTGGSVSTLTIQRTQQEDSAVYLCASSLAGGGSYEQYFGPGTRLTVT.

The V and J genes are TRBV6-1 and TRBJ1-2; D gene uncertain. Germline V CDR1 and CDR2: MNHNS, SASEGT. CDR3 length: 15 residues. Trimming left V 4 bases short and J 4 bases short, with 16 bases between. CDR3 residues: CASSVELVGSYGYTF. The CDR3 coding sequence is TGTGCCAGCAGTGTAGAGTTGGTGGGGTCCTATGGCTACACCTTC.

J is TRBJ2-3 and V is TRBV11-3, with D hard to call. CDR1 is SGHNT, CDR2 YENEEA, per germline. This CDR3 is 17 amino acids long. V lost 0 bases to trimming and J lost 2 bases, with 15 bases between them. The CDR3 spells CASSLELADPSTDTQYF. The DNA of the CDR3 is TGTGCCAGCAGCTTAGAGTTGGCAGACCCCTCCACAGATACGCAGTATTTT.

This sequence joins TRBV6-5 and TRBJ1-2; D call uncertain. Between the trimmed V and J ends, which lost 2 bases and 1 base, there was a span of 5 bases. CDR1 and CDR2 from the germline V gene are MNHEY and SVGAGI. CDR3 length: 13 residues. The CDR3 sequence: CASSYRFNYGYTF. The CDR3 DNA reads TGTGCCAGCAGTTACAGGTTTAACTATGGCTACACCTTC.

The CDR3 coding sequence is TGTGCCAGCAGTTTACGGTTTTCGGTTAAAGGGACGTTAGAAAAACTGTTTTTT. This codes for CASSLRFSVKGTLEKLFF. The rearrangement joins TRBV28 to TRBJ1-4; weak D call: TRBD1 (5 bases). The V and J ends lost 2 bases and 8 bases respectively, with 24 bases between them. The CDR3 consists of 18 residues. CDR1 MDHEN and CDR2 SYDVKM come from the germline V gene.

The CDR3 sequence is CASSVVWTGETDTQYF. The CDR3 DNA reads as TGTGCCAGCAGCGTAGTCTGGACAGGGGAGACAGATACGCAGTATTTT. The chain is built from TRBV9 and TRBJ2-3; 9 bases align to TRBD1. With V trimmed by 0 bases and J by 3 bases, 5 bases remained unmatched. This CDR3 spans 16 amino acids. Germline V gives CDR1 SGDLS, CDR2 YYNGEE.

The genes are TRBV27 and TRBJ2-7; D unclear. V was clipped by 3 bases and J by 6 bases, with 21 bases between them. In germline, CDR1 is MNHEY, CDR2 SMNVEV (reference sequence). The CDR3 runs 16 residues. The DNA of the CDR3 is TGTGCCAGCAGTTTTACGAGTCTGGGGTTTGTAGCCGAGCAGTACTTC. Amino acids: CASSFTSLGFVAEQYF.